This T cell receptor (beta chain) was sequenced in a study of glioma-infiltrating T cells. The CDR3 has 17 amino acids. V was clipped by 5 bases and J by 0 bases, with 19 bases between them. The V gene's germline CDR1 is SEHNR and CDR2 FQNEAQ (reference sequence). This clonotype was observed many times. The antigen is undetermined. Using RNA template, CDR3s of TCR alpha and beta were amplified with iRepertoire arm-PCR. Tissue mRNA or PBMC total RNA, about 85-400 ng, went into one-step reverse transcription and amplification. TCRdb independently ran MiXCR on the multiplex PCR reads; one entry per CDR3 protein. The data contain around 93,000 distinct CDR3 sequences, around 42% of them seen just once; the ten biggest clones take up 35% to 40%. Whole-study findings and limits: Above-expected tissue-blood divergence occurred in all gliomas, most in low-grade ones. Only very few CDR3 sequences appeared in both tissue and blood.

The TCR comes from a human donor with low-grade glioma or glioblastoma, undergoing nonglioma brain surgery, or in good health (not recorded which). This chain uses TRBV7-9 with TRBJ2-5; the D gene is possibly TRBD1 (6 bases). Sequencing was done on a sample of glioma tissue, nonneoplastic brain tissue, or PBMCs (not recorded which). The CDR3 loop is CASSPGAAVGHQETQYF. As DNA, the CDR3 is TGTGCCAGCAGCCCAGGGGCGGCGGTGGGCCACCAAGAGACCCAGTACTTC.